Listed below are T cell receptor beta chains from one sample, sequenced in a study of OX40 agonist ivuxolimab in advanced cancers. Only in-frame clones appear in the TCRdb table, and some are missing; sequencing was by immunoSEQ multiplex PCR. The sample carries around 100,000 clones, approximately 89% recorded once. The sample here was CD4+ or CD8+ T cells sorted from blood, taken in a trial of the OX40 agonist ivuxolimab. The receptors were gathered from an adult with an advanced solid tumor such as melanoma, head and neck, liver or kidney cancer. Both conserved end residues are part of each CDR3. A D gene is named only where the DNA matches it firmly. Not all rows give a size; the values are once, few, many and, for expanded clones, a class.

NA,NA,TRBJ2-2,TRBV30,CAWSVRTGELFF,TGTGCCTGGAGTGTACGTACCGGGGAGCTGTTTTTT
TRBD1,NA,TRBJ1-1,TRBV7-9,CASSLGSGGADTEAFF,TGTGCCAGCAGCTTAGGGTCAGGGGGCGCGGACACTGAAGCTTTCTTT
TRBD1,NA,TRBJ2-5,TRBV7-7,CASSPGQGLGQETQYF,TGTGCCAGCAGCCCCGGACAGGGCTTGGGTCAAGAGACCCAGTACTTC
TRBD1,NA,TRBJ2-2,TRBV5-1,CASNPGDRVTGELFF,TGCGCCAGCAACCCAGGGGACAGGGTAACCGGGGAGCTGTTTTTT
TRBD2,NA,TRBJ2-5,TRBV4-1,CASSQDPSGALQETQYF,TGCGCCAGCAGCCAAGATCCTAGCGGGGCCCTCCAAGAGACCCAGTACTTC
NA,once,TRBJ2-7,TRBV4-1,CASSHGRSGEQYF,TGCGCCAGCAGCCATGGAAGATCGGGGGAGCAGTACTTC
TRBD1,once,TRBJ2-3,TRBV5-1,CASSYGQGLTDTQYF,TGCGCCAGCAGCTATGGACAGGGGTTAACAGATACGCAGTATTTT
NA,NA,TRBJ2-7,TRBV5-1,CASSLAAIPYEQYF,TGCGCCAGCAGCTTGGCCGCCATCCCCTACGAGCAGTACTTC
NA,NA,TRBJ2-2,TRBV19,CASSIIESSGELFF,TGTGCCAGTAGTATTATAGAGTCATCCGGGGAGCTGTTTTTT
NA,NA,TRBJ2-7,TRBV25-1,CASSEPGQREQYF,TGTGCCAGCAGTGAACCCGGACAGAGGGAGCAGTACTTC
TRBD1,NA,TRBJ2-1,TRBV30,CAWATTGDNEQFF,TGTGCCTGGGCGACTACAGGGGACAATGAGCAGTTCTTC
NA,NA,TRBJ1-2,TRBV7-2,CASSLGGTVYGYTF,TGTGCCAGCAGCTTAGGCGGGACGGTCTATGGCTACACCTTC
NA,NA,TRBJ2-3,TRBV10-1,CASSPGHPRTDTQYF,TGCGCCAGCAGCCCGGGACACCCGCGCACAGATACGCAGTATTTT
NA,NA,TRBJ2-5,TRBV10-2,CASGGETQYF,TGCGCCAGCGGAGGAGAGACCCAGTACTTC
NA,NA,TRBJ2-3,TRBV5-1,CASSLRDTPDTQYF,TGCGCCAGCAGCCTTAGGGACACCCCAGATACGCAGTATTTT
NA,NA,TRBJ2-3,TRBV6-6,CASRIASVYTDTQYF,TGTGCCAGCAGAATCGCGAGCGTGTACACAGATACGCAGTATTTT
NA,NA,TRBJ2-3,TRBV29-1,CSARTATSTDTQYF,TGCAGCGCACGGACAGCAACCAGCACAGATACGCAGTATTTT
NA,NA,TRBJ1-5,TRBV7-8,CASSQTGGGYGNQPQHF,TGTGCCAGCAGCCAGACCGGCGGGGGGTATGGCAATCAGCCCCAGCATTTT
NA,NA,TRBJ2-3,TRBV27,CASSPRTDTQYF,TGTGCCAGCAGTCCGCGCACAGATACGCAGTATTTT
TRBD2,NA,TRBJ2-3,TRBV19,CASSIPSGGADTQYF,TGTGCCAGTAGTATACCGAGTGGGGGGGCAGATACGCAGTATTTT
NA,NA,TRBJ2-2,TRBV29-1,CSVTGGRTGELFF,TGCAGCGTGACTGGGGGGCGGACCGGGGAGCTGTTTTTT
NA,NA,TRBJ2-5,TRBV5-4,CASSPTGDQETQYF,TGTGCCAGCAGCCCGACAGGAGATCAAGAGACCCAGTACTTC
NA,NA,TRBJ1-2,TRBV5-5,CASSLVPELTVGYTF,TGTGCCAGCAGCTTGGTACCGGAGTTGACGGTTGGCTACACCTTC
NA,NA,TRBJ2-3,TRBV9,CASSVGGPSTDTQYF,TGTGCCAGCAGCGTGGGGGGCCCAAGCACAGATACGCAGTATTTT
TRBD2,NA,TRBJ2-3,TRBV19,CATTGERGESTDTQYF,TGTGCCACCACAGGAGAGCGGGGGGAGAGCACAGATACGCAGTATTTT
TRBD1,once,TRBJ2-7,TRBV11-2,CASSLGGTGISYEQYF,TGTGCCAGCAGCTTAGGGGGGACAGGGATTTCCTACGAGCAGTACTTC
NA,once,TRBJ1-1,TRBV5-4,CASTAPGISLMGAFF,TGTGCCAGCACCGCGCCAGGGATATCTTTAATGGGGGCTTTCTTT